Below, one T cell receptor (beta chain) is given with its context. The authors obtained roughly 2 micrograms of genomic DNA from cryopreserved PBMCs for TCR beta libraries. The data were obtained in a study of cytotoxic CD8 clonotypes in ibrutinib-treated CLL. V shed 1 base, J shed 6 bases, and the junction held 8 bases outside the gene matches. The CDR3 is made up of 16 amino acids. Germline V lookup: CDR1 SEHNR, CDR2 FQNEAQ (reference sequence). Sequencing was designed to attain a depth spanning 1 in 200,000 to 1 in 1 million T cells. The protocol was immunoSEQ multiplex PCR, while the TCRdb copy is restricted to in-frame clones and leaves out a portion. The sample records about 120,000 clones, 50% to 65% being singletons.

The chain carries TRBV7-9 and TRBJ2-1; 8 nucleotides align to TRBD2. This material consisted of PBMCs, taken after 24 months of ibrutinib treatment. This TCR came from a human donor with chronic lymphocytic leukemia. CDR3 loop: CASSLDKRGRGNEQFF. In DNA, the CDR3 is TGTGCCAGCAGCTTAGATAAGCGGGGGCGCGGCAATGAGCAGTTCTTC.